The next 3 T cell receptor beta chains were all read from a single sample in a study of cytomegalovirus exposure and HLA in healthy donors. Assay used: immunoSEQ multiplex PCR; TCRdb lists only in-frame clones, some missing. The sample yields approximately 260,000 clones, approximately 86% seen once. Material: PBMCs. The source of these receptors is a woman between 18 and 30 years old in good health and CMV-seronegative.

This chain connects TRBV6-5 to TRBJ1-2; TRBD1 is a possible D gene (5 bases). The CDR3 totals 15 residues. V was clipped by 0 bases and J by 2 bases, with 10 bases between them. Germline V gene data show CDR1 as MNHEY and CDR2 as SVGAGI. The CDR3 loop is CASSYSRGGNYGYTF. The CDR3 DNA is TGTGCCAGCAGTTACTCAAGGGGTGGCAACTATGGCTACACCTTC.

V gene TRBV19 combines with J gene TRBJ1-2, with 10 positions matching TRBD1. This CDR3 contains 15 residues. The V segment lost 6 bases and the J segment 1 base; nucleotides outside the gene matches: 5. In germline, CDR1 is LNHDA, CDR2 SQIVND (reference sequence). The CDR3 DNA reads as TGTGCCAGTAGATCAGACAGGGGGCGTAACTATGGCTACACCTTC. Translating it yields CASRSDRGRNYGYTF.

The chain has TRBV25-1 and TRBJ1-1; 7 bases are a match to TRBD1. The CDR3 covers 15 residues. Germline lookup yields CDR1 MGHDK and CDR2 SYGVNS. The junction had 6 bases not matched to a gene; V was cut back by 3 bases and J by 2 bases. DNA for the CDR3: TGTGCCAGCAGTGAGCGGACAGGCTTTAACACTGAAGCTTTCTTT. Its protein is CASSERTGFNTEAFF.